This T cell receptor (beta chain) was identified in a study of chemoradiotherapy in HPV16-positive cancers. Sequencing used immunoSEQ multiplex PCR; TCRdb keeps in-frame clones, though not all of them. The data hold just under 1,000 clones, with 85% to 95% observed a single time. Points from the study as a whole: In HPV16-positive patients, HPV-responsive T-cell expansion tracked better recurrence-free survival.

A remark on this clone: What it recognizes is unknown.

The CDR3 length is 16 residues. V gave up 0 bases and J gave up 0 bases, with 10 bases separating them. CDR1 is MRHNA and CDR2 is SNTAGT in the germline V gene. The source is a human donor with HPV-associated anogenital cancer. This sample comprised tumor tissue, obtained from a patient who underwent chemoradiotherapy. This chain links TRBV6-4 with TRBJ2-3; D uncertain. CDR3 DNA sequence: TGTGCCAGCAGTGACTCGTGGTCAACTAGCACAGATACGCAGTATTTT. Translating gives CASSDSWSTSTDTQYF.